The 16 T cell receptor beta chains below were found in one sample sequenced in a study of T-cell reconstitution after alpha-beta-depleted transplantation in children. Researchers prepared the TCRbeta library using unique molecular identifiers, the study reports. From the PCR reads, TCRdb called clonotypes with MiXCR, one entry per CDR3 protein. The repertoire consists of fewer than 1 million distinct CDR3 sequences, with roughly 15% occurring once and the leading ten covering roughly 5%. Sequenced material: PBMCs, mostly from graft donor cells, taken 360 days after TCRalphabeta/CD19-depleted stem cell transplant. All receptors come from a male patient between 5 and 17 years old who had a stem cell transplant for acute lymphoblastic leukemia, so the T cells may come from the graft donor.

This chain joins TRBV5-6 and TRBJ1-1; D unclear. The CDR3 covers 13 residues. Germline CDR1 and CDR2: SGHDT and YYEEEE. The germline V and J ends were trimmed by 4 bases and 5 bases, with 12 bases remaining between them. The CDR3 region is CASSPEVETEAFF. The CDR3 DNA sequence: TGTGCCAGCAGCCCCGAAGTAGAAACTGAAGCTTTCTTT.

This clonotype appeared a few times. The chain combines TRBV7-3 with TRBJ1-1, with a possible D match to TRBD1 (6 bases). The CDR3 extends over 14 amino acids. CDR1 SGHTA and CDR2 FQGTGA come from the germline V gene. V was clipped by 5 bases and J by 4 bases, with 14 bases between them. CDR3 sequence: CASSPDRTSTEAFF. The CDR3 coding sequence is TGTGCCAGCAGCCCAGACAGGACGAGCACTGAAGCTTTCTTT.

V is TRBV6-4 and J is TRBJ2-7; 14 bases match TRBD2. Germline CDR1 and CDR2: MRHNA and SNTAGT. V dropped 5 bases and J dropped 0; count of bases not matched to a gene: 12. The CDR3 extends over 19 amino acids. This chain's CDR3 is CASSRTSGRSYFSSYEQYF. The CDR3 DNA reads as TGTGCCAGCAGTAGGACTAGCGGGAGGTCCTACTTTAGCTCCTACGAGCAGTACTTC.

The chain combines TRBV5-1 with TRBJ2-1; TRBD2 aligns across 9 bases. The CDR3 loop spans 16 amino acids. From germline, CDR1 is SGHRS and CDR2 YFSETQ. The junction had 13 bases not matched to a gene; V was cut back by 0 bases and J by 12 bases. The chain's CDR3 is CASSLVPAGGLAGQFF. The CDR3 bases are TGCGCCAGCAGCTTGGTTCCAGCGGGAGGATTGGCGGGGCAGTTCTTC.

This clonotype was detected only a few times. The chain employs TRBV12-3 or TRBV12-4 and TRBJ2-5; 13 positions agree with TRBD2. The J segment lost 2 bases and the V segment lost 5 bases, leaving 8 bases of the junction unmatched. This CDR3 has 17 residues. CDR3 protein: CASSPGLAGVDQETQYF. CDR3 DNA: TGTGCCAGCAGTCCAGGACTAGCGGGAGTAGATCAAGAGACCCAGTACTTC.

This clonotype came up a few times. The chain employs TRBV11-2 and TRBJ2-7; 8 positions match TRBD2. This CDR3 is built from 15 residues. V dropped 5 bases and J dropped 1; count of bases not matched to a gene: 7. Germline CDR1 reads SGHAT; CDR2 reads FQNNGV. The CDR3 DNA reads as TGTGCCAGCAGCCCCGGGGGGGCGGGGTCCTACGAGCAGTACTTC. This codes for CASSPGGAGSYEQYF.

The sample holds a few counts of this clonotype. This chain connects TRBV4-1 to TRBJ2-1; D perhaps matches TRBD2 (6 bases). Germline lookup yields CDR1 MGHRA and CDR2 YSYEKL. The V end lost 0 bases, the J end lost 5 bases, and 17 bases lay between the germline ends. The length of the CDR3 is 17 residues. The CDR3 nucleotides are TGCGCCAGCAGCCAAGAACCCTCGCGGGGTTTGGACAATGAGCAGTTCTTC. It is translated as CASSQEPSRGLDNEQFF.

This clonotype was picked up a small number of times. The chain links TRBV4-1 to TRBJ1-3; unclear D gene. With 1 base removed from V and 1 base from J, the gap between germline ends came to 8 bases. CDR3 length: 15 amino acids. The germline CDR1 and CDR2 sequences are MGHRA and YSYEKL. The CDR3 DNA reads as TGCGCCAGCAGCCAAGGGAGGGTGTCTGGAAACACCATATATTTT. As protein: CASSQGRVSGNTIYF.

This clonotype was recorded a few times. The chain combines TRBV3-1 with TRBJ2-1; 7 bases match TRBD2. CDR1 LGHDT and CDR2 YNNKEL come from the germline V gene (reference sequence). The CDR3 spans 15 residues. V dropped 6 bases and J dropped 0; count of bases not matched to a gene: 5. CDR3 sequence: CASSLAVPSYNEQFF. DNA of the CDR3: TGTGCCAGCAGTCTAGCGGTCCCCTCCTACAATGAGCAGTTCTTC.

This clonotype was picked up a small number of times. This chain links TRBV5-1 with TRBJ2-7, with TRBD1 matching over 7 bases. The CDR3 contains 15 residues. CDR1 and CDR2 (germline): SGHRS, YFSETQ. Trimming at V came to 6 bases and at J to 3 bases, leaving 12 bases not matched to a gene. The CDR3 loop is CASTTGPTGIYEQYF. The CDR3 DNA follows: TGCGCCAGCACCACGGGTCCGACAGGGATCTACGAGCAGTACTTC.

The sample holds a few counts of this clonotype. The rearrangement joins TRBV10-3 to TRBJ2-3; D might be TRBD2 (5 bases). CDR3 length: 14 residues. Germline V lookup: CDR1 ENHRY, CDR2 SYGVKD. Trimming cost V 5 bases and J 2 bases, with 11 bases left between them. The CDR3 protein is CAISPDYSTDTQYF. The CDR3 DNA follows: TGTGCCATCAGTCCCGACTATTCCACAGATACGCAGTATTTT.

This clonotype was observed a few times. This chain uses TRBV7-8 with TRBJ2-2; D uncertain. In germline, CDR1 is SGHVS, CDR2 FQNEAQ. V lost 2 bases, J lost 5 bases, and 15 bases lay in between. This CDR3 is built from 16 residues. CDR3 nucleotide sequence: TGTGCCAGCAGCTTATTGAACAGACCATTAACCGGGGAGCTGTTTTTT. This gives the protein CASSLLNRPLTGELFF.

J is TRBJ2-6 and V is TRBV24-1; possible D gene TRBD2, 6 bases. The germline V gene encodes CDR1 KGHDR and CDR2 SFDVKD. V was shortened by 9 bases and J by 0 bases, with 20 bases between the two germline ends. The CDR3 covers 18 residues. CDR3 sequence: CATYTQEGRSSGANVLTF. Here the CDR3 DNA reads TGTGCCACCTACACGCAGGAGGGACGGAGCTCTGGGGCCAACGTCCTGACTTTC.

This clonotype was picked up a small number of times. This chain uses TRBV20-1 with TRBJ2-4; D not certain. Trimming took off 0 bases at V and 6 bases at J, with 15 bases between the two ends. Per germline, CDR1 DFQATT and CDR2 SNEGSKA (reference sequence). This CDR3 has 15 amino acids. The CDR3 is CSARDGKGQPNIQYF. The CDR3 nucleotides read TGCAGTGCTAGAGATGGGAAGGGCCAGCCAAACATTCAGTACTTC.

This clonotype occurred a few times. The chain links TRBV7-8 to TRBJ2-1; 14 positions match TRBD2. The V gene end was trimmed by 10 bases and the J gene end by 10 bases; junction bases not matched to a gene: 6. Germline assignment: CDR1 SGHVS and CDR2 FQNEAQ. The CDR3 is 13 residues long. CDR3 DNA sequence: TGTGCCACGACTAGCGGGAGGGTAGGGGAGCAGTTCTTC. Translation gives CATTSGRVGEQFF.

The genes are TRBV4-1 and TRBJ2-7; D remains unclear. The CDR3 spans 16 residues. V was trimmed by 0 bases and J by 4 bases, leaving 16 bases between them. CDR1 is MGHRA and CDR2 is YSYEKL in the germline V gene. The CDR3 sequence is CASSQEVGLKIYEQYF. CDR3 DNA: TGCGCCAGCAGCCAAGAAGTCGGTCTAAAAATTTACGAGCAGTACTTC.